What follows are 26 T cell receptor beta chains derived from one specimen sequenced in a study of long-term antiretroviral therapy in people with HIV. Version v3.0 of the immunoSEQ assay ran at survey level. TCRdb's copy holds only in-frame clones and misses some; the assay was immunoSEQ multiplex PCR. The sample shows tens of thousands of clones, 70% to 90% of them seen only once. This sample comprised unsorted PBMCs, obtained 0.6 years after starting antiretroviral therapy. The receptors derive from a man between 60 and 75 years old with HIV.

A single count supports this clone. The V gene is TRBV14, the J gene TRBJ2-3, with D perhaps assigned TRBD1 or TRBD2 (6 bases each). The CDR3 contains 20 residues. V was trimmed by 0 bases and J by 0 bases, leaving 22 bases between them. From germline, CDR1 is SGHDN and CDR2 FVKESK. The CDR3 sequence is CASSQDLGGPKSHSTDTQYF. In nucleotides, the CDR3 is TGTGCCAGCAGCCAAGATCTTGGGGGGCCTAAATCGCATAGCACAGATACGCAGTATTTT.

The chain joins TRBV4-3 to TRBJ2-7, with D tentatively TRBD2 (5 bases). The CDR3 sequence is 17 residues long. Trimming left V 1 base short and J 0 bases short, with 16 bases between. Germline lookup yields CDR1 LGHNA and CDR2 YSLEER. The CDR3 region is CASSQGAMRAASYEQYF. CDR3 sequence (DNA): TGCGCCAGCAGCCAAGGGGCGATGAGGGCGGCCTCCTACGAGCAGTACTTC.

The J gene is TRBJ2-2, the V gene TRBV11-2, with 11 bases fitting TRBD1. V shed 5 bases, J shed 4 bases, and the junction held 9 bases outside the gene matches. Germline V gene sequence: CDR1 SGHAT, CDR2 FQNNGV. The CDR3 covers 17 residues. Here the CDR3 DNA reads TGTGCCAGCAGCACCCTCCGGGACAGGGGGATCACCGGGGAGCTGTTTTTT. Amino acid sequence: CASSTLRDRGITGELFF.

The chain employs TRBV19 and TRBJ1-5; weak D call: TRBD1 (5 bases). The CDR3 covers 14 residues. CDR1 LNHDA and CDR2 SQIVND come from the germline V gene (reference sequence). The V end lost 3 bases, the J end lost 7 bases, and 13 bases lay between the germline ends. This CDR3 is CASSIMGWGQPQHF. CDR3 DNA sequence: TGTGCCAGTAGTATTATGGGGTGGGGGCAGCCCCAGCATTTT.

The chain uses TRBV7-2 and TRBJ2-7; 10 bases match TRBD1. The V and J ends lost 0 bases and 3 bases, in that order; junction bases with no gene match: 8. The CDR3 spans 17 residues. The V gene's germline CDR1 is SGHTA and CDR2 FQGNSA. Written as DNA, the CDR3 is TGTGCCAGCAGCTTAGCGGGAGGGACAGGGGACCTCTACGAGCAGTACTTC. Its protein is CASSLAGGTGDLYEQYF.

The rearrangement links TRBV30 to TRBJ1-5; D uncertain. The V end was cut by 4 bases, the J end by 0 bases, with 7 bases between. CDR1 GTSNPN and CDR2 SVGIG come from the germline V gene (reference sequence). The CDR3 is 13 residues long. The CDR3 loop is CAWTEYSNQPQHF. CDR3 in DNA: TGTGCCTGGACCGAGTATAGCAATCAGCCCCAGCATTTT. Variable domain in full (rest from reference TRBV30 and TRBJ1-5): SQTIHQWPATLVQPVGSPLSLECTVEGTSNPNLYWYRQAAGRGLQLLFYSVGIGQISSEVPQNLSASRPQDRQFILSSKKLLLSDSGFYLCAWTEYSNQPQHFGDGTRLSIL.

The rearrangement links TRBV4-2 to TRBJ2-1; D remains ambiguous. Germline V lookup: CDR1 LGHNA, CDR2 YNFKEQ. The CDR3 has 14 amino acids. The V and J ends lost 3 bases and 2 bases respectively, with 8 bases between them. The CDR3, as DNA: TGTGCCAGCAGCCACCTAGACACCTACAATGAGCAGTTCTTC. This sequence encodes CASSHLDTYNEQFF.

The sample holds a few counts of this clone. The rearrangement links TRBV7-8 to TRBJ1-6, with 8 bases lining up with TRBD1. The germline V gene has CDR1 SGHVS and CDR2 FQNEAQ. This CDR3 contains 16 residues. The V and J ends lost 3 bases and 3 bases, in that order; junction bases with no gene match: 4. The CDR3 is CASSFRTGFYNSPLHF. The CDR3 DNA sequence: TGTGCCAGCAGCTTTCGGACAGGGTTCTATAATTCACCCCTCCACTTT.

V gene TRBV18 combines with J gene TRBJ2-2; tentatively, D is TRBD1 (6 bases). The CDR3 is 18 amino acids. V lost 1 base, J lost 1 base, and 16 bases lay in between. The germline V gene has CDR1 KGHSH and CDR2 LQKENI. CDR3: CASSPQSQTGLNTGELFF. In DNA, the CDR3 is TGTGCCAGCTCACCACAGAGTCAGACAGGACTGAACACCGGGGAGCTGTTTTTT. Filled out from reference TRBV18 and TRBJ2-2, the complete variable domain reads NAGVMQNPRHLVRRRGQEARLRCSPMKGHSHVYWYRQLPEEGLKFMVYLQKENIIDESGMPKERFSAEFPKEGPSILRIQQVVRGDSAAYFCASSPQSQTGLNTGELFFGEGSRLTVL.

The chain has TRBV29-1 and TRBJ2-1; D not resolved. The ends were cut back, 4 bases at V and 4 bases at J, with 14 bases in the middle. The CDR3 is 14 residues long. The V gene's germline CDR1 is SQVTM and CDR2 ANQGSEA. The CDR3 sequence is CSVVGLEGYNEQFF. The DNA of the CDR3 is TGCAGCGTTGTTGGGCTAGAAGGGTACAATGAGCAGTTCTTC.

V usage is TRBV5-1 and J usage is TRBJ2-5; 10 nucleotides agree with TRBD1. V shed 2 bases, J shed 3 bases, and the junction held 1 base outside the gene matches. From germline, CDR1 is SGHRS and CDR2 YFSETQ. The CDR3 extends over 14 amino acids. The chain's CDR3 is CASSFGTGEETQYF. The CDR3 DNA follows: TGCGCCAGCAGCTTCGGGACAGGGGAAGAGACCCAGTACTTC.

The rearrangement joins TRBV9 to TRBJ1-3; 7 nucleotides line up with TRBD1. Germline assignment: CDR1 SGDLS and CDR2 YYNGEE. Unmatched junction bases numbered 1, after V lost 1 base and J lost 0 bases. The CDR3 extends over 15 amino acids. The CDR3 is CASSVQGGSGNTIYF. The CDR3 DNA sequence: TGTGCCAGCAGCGTACAGGGGGGCTCTGGAAACACCATATATTTT.

A few counts support this clone. The rearrangement links TRBV6-6 to TRBJ1-2, with D unresolved. This CDR3 is built from 13 residues. Germline-derived CDR1 and CDR2 are MNHNY and SVGAGI (reference sequence). The V end was cut by 9 bases, the J end by 5 bases, with 16 bases between. Here the CDR3 reads CARPKNLGYGYTF. In DNA, the CDR3 is TGTGCCAGGCCAAAAAATCTGGGATATGGCTACACCTTC.

V and J are TRBV2 and TRBJ1-1; D call uncertain. CDR3 length equals 14 residues. V was cut by 1 base and J by 3 bases, with 9 bases left in between. Per the germline V gene, CDR1 is SNHLY and CDR2 is FYNNEI. The CDR3 sequence: CASSEGPRDTEAFF. In DNA form, the CDR3 reads TGTGCCAGCAGTGAAGGACCTCGGGACACTGAAGCTTTCTTT.

V usage is TRBV19 and J usage is TRBJ2-1; 9 positions match TRBD1. The CDR3 is 17 residues long. Germline CDR1 and CDR2: LNHDA and SQIVND (reference sequence). Losses at the gene ends were 3 bases for V and 7 bases for J; bases not matched to a gene: 13. The CDR3 region has the DNA TGTGCCAGTAGTATCGCCCTCTCCGGGACAGGGCGAAATGAGCAGTTCTTC. As protein: CASSIALSGTGRNEQFF.

The genes are TRBV7-9 and TRBJ2-3; 12 bases agree with TRBD2. This CDR3 region has 17 residues. J lost 0 bases, V lost 2 bases, and 3 bases had no gene match. Germline V gene lookup returns CDR1 SEHNR and CDR2 FQNEAQ (reference sequence). The CDR3 region is CASSLLAGGHSTDTQYF. The CDR3 DNA reads TGTGCCAGCAGCTTACTAGCGGGGGGGCACAGCACAGATACGCAGTATTTT.

This clone has just a few counts. The gene calls are TRBV6-5 and TRBJ2-5, with D hard to call. CDR1 is MNHEY and CDR2 is SVGAGI in the germline V gene. The CDR3 is 14 amino acids. Deletions cut 1 base from V and 5 bases from J, with 11 bases between. This CDR3 is CASSYLGGEETQYF. Here the CDR3 DNA reads TGTGCCAGCAGTTACTTAGGCGGAGAGGAGACCCAGTACTTC.

V and J are TRBV7-8 and TRBJ1-1, with a weak D call TRBD1 (5 bases). CDR1 is SGHVS, CDR2 FQNEAQ, per germline. V gave up 3 bases and J gave up 1 base, with 12 bases separating them. The CDR3 is made up of 15 amino acids. CDR3 protein: CASSFIGHPNTEAFF. CDR3 DNA: TGTGCCAGCAGCTTCATCGGACACCCGAACACTGAAGCTTTCTTT. The variable domain in full, completed from reference TRBV7-8 and TRBJ1-1, reads GAGVSQSPRYKVAKRGQDVALRCDPISGHVSLFWYQQALGQGPEFLTYFQNEAQLDKSGLPSDRFFAERPEGSVSTLKIQRTQQEDSAVYLCASSFIGHPNTEAFFGQGTRLTVV.

The rearrangement links TRBV19 to TRBJ1-2; 12 bases are shared with TRBD1. V dropped 0 bases and J dropped 8; count of bases not matched to a gene: 7. The CDR3 spans 16 residues. Per the germline V gene, CDR1 is LNHDA and CDR2 is SQIVND (reference sequence). CDR3 DNA: TGTGCCAGTAGTATAGAATCCGGGACAGGGGGCGGCGGCTACACCTTC. Its translation is CASSIESGTGGGGYTF.

This sequence joins TRBV19 and TRBJ1-5; D ambiguous. CDR1 LNHDA and CDR2 SQIVND come from the germline V gene (reference sequence). V was pared by 8 bases and J by 5 bases, with 10 bases between. CDR3 length: 12 residues. CDR3 nucleotides: TGTGCCAGTGGGCCCGGCGATCAGCCCCAGCATTTT. It translates to CASGPGDQPQHF.

This clone was counted once. This sequence joins TRBV5-6 and TRBJ2-7; 8 bases agree with TRBD2. The V segment lost 1 base and the J segment 6 bases; nucleotides outside the gene matches: 12. CDR1 is SGHDT, CDR2 YYEEEE, per germline. CDR3 size: 16 residues. In DNA, the CDR3 is TGTGCCAGCAGCTTGTTCCTAGCGGGCTTTTCCCGCGAGCAGTACTTC. It is translated as CASSLFLAGFSREQYF.

The V and J genes are TRBV18 and TRBJ2-1, with 10 bases matching TRBD2. J was trimmed by 3 bases and V by 6 bases; bases with no gene match: 5. In germline, CDR1 is KGHSH, CDR2 LQKENI. This CDR3 has 15 residues. CDR3 sequence (DNA): TGTGCCAGCTCGTCTAGCGGGAGCAACTACAATGAGCAGTTCTTC. Protein: CASSSSGSNYNEQFF.

The gene calls are TRBV5-4 and TRBJ2-3; 12 bases are a match to TRBD2. The V and J ends lost 4 bases and 1 base, in that order; junction bases with no gene match: 10. The CDR3 covers 18 residues. The germline V gene encodes CDR1 SGHNT and CDR2 YYREEE (reference sequence). The CDR3 DNA reads TGTGCCAGCAGCAAAGGACTAGCGGGGTTTCTTGGCACAGATACGCAGTATTTT. This translates into CASSKGLAGFLGTDTQYF.

The CDR3: CAWSAWGSGANVLTF. The CDR3 DNA follows: TGTGCCTGGAGTGCTTGGGGCTCTGGGGCCAACGTCCTGACTTTC. This chain links TRBV30 with TRBJ2-6, with no clear D. The CDR3 consists of 15 residues. Trimming stripped 1 base from V and 0 bases from J, with 7 bases between. CDR1 and CDR2 from the germline V gene are GTSNPN and SVGIG (reference sequence).

CDR3 amino acids: CASSYSVEYQETQYF. CDR3 nucleotides: TGTGCCAGCAGTTACAGTGTAGAGTACCAAGAGACCCAGTACTTC. V usage is TRBV2 and J usage is TRBJ2-5; D gene unclear. The CDR3 sequence is 15 residues long. Germline lookup yields CDR1 SNHLY and CDR2 FYNNEI. V was pared by 5 bases and J by 0 bases, with 13 bases between.

By sample fraction, this clone is medium-sized. This chain links TRBV5-1 with TRBJ2-3; TRBD2 agrees at 11 bases. Germline CDR1 reads SGHRS; CDR2 reads YFSETQ. V shed 0 bases, J shed 0 bases, and the junction held 0 bases outside the gene matches. The CDR3 is 16 residues long. The CDR3 DNA reads TGCGCCAGCAGCTTGGGACTAGCGGGAAGCACAGATACGCAGTATTTT. Translating gives CASSLGLAGSTDTQYF.